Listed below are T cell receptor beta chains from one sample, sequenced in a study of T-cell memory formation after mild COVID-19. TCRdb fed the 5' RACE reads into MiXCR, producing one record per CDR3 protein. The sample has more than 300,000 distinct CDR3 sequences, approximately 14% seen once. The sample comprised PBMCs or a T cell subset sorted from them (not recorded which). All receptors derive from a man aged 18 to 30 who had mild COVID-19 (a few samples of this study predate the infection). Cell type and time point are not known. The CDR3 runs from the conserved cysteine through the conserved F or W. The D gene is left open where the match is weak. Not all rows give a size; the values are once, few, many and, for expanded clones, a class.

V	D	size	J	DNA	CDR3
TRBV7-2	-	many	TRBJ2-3	TGTGCCAGCAGCTTAGCGCCGGGGACGGATACGCAGTATTTT	CASSLAPGTDTQYF
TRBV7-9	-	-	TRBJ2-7	TGTGCCAGCAGCCTGCGGACGCCCATCGGCGAGCAGTACTTC	CASSLRTPIGEQYF
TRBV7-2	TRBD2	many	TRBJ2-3	TGTGCCAGCAGCTTACTAGCGGGGGGACCCACAGATACGCAGTATTTT	CASSLLAGGPTDTQYF
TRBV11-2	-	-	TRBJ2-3	TGTGCCAGCAGCACATATACAGGACCCACAGATACGCAGTATTTT	CASSTYTGPTDTQYF
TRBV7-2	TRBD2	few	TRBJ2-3	TGTGCCAGCAGCTTGACAGCGGGGGGCGTGGGTACGCAGTATTTT	CASSLTAGGVGTQYF
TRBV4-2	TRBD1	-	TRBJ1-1	TGTGCCAGCAGCCCGGGGACAGGGTCGGGAAACACTGAAGCTTTCTTT	CASSPGTGSGNTEAFF
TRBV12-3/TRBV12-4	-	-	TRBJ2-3	TGTGCCAGCACTCGCGGGTGGGCTAGCTTCACAGATACGCAGTATTTT	CASTRGWASFTDTQYF
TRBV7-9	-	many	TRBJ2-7	TGTGCCAGCAGCTTAGGCAGGGTCTACGAGCAGTACTTC	CASSLGRVYEQYF
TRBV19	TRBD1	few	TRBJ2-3	TGTGCAAGTACCCCCGGGACAGGGTTCGCAGATACGCAGTATTTT	CASTPGTGFADTQYF
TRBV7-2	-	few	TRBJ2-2	TGTGCCAGCAGCTTAAGTATGGGGGGCGCGTTCACCGGGGAGCTGTTTTTT	CASSLSMGGAFTGELFF
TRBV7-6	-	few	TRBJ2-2	TGTGCCAGCAGCTATGTTACCGGGGAGCTGTTTTTT	CASSYVTGELFF
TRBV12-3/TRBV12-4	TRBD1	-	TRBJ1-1	TGTGCCAGCAGTCTTGGACAGGGGGCTCGAGGGACTGAAGCTTTCTTT	CASSLGQGARGTEAFF
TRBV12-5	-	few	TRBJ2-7	TGTGCTAGTGGGCCCGTGGAGGGGAAGTACTTC	CASGPVEGKYF
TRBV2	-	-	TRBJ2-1	TGTGCCAGCACGATTTCGGAACAAGGGCAGTTCTTC	CASTISEQGQFF
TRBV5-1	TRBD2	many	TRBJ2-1	TGCGCCAGCAGCCTCGGCGGGGCGGGGGGATATGAGCAGTTCTTC	CASSLGGAGGYEQFF
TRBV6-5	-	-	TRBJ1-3	TGTGCCAGCAGACCCAGGGATGGGGGAAACACCATATATTTT	CASRPRDGGNTIYF
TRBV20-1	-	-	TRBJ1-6	TGCAGTGCTAGCAGGGAGGTTGATTCACCCCTCCACTTT	CSASREVDSPLHF
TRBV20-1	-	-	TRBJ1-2	TGCAGTGCGACCCGACAGAAAAAAAGGACCGCTAACTATGGCTACACCTTC	CSATRQKKRTANYGYTF
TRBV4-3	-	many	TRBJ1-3	TGCGCCAGCAGCCAAGATCCCGCAAACTCTGGAAACACCATATATTTT	CASSQDPANSGNTIYF
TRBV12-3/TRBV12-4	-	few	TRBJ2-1	TGTGCCAGCAGTTTGCAGGGTCCAGATGAGCAGTTCTTC	CASSLQGPDEQFF
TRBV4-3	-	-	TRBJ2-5	TGCGCCAGCAGCCAAGAGGGGATGGAAGAGACCCAGTACTTC	CASSQEGMEETQYF
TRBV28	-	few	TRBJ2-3	TGTGCCAGCAGTAGGGGTTCTCTCTCCGCCTCCGTACGTACGCAGTATTTT	CASSRGSLSASVRTQYF